These T cell receptor beta chains were read from a single sample in a study of T cell changes during pregnancy in multiple sclerosis. This table comes from immunoSEQ multiplex PCR, and its TCRdb copy is limited to in-frame clones, with some not included. The table records around 92,000 clones, around 93% of them present only once. The sample consisted of peripheral blood, taken after pregnancy. Every receptor here comes from a female donor with multiple sclerosis, enrolled in a pregnancy study. Both conserved end residues are part of each CDR3. Fields, in order: J gene, CDR3 length, clone size, D gene, V gene, CDR3 DNA, CDR3 protein. D genes are given only for firm matches. Where a row states a size, it is once, few, many or the class of an expanded clone; other rows omit it.

j_gene: TRBJ2-5
len: 13
abundance: once
d_gene: -
v_gene: TRBV6-6
CDR3nt: TGTGCCAGCACCCCAGGGTTCCAAGAGACCCAGTACTTC
CDR3aa: CASTPGFQETQYF

j_gene: TRBJ1-5
len: 13
abundance: -
d_gene: -
v_gene: TRBV6-1
CDR3nt: TGTGCCAGCAGTGAAATCAGGAATCAGCCCCAGCATTTT
CDR3aa: CASSEIRNQPQHF

j_gene: TRBJ1-4
len: 15
abundance: -
d_gene: -
v_gene: TRBV2
CDR3nt: TGTGCCAGCAGTCTACCCGCGGGGATAAGCGAAAAACTGTTTTTT
CDR3aa: CASSLPAGISEKLFF

j_gene: TRBJ2-7
len: 15
abundance: -
d_gene: TRBD2
v_gene: TRBV30
CDR3nt: TGTGCCTGGAGGGATGGACTAGCGGGAGTCTACGAGCAGTACTTC
CDR3aa: CAWRDGLAGVYEQYF

j_gene: TRBJ1-3
len: 14
abundance: few
d_gene: TRBD1
v_gene: TRBV6-5
CDR3nt: TGTGCCAGCAGTTACACTGACAGGGCGAACACCATATATTTT
CDR3aa: CASSYTDRANTIYF

j_gene: TRBJ2-7
len: 16
abundance: -
d_gene: TRBD2
v_gene: TRBV4-2
CDR3nt: TGTGCCAGCAGCCCCGCGTCCGGAGCGGGAGTTTCCGAGCAGTACTTC
CDR3aa: CASSPASGAGVSEQYF

j_gene: TRBJ1-2
len: 11
abundance: -
d_gene: -
v_gene: TRBV9
CDR3nt: TGTGCCAGCAGCGCCTACTATGGCTACACCTTC
CDR3aa: CASSAYYGYTF

j_gene: TRBJ2-7
len: 14
abundance: -
d_gene: TRBD2
v_gene: TRBV6-1
CDR3nt: TGTGCCAGCAGTTATCTGACTAGCGTCTATGAGCAGTACTTC
CDR3aa: CASSYLTSVYEQYF

j_gene: TRBJ1-5
len: 16
abundance: -
d_gene: TRBD1
v_gene: TRBV27
CDR3nt: TGTGCCAGCAGTCCCTGGACAGGGGTGACTAATCAGCCCCAGCATTTT
CDR3aa: CASSPWTGVTNQPQHF

j_gene: TRBJ2-3
len: 18
abundance: -
d_gene: TRBD2
v_gene: TRBV27
CDR3nt: TGTGCCAGCAGTGTAAGGACTAGCGGGGGGGGCATGAGATATACGCAGTATTTT
CDR3aa: CASSVRTSGGGMRYTQYF

j_gene: TRBJ1-2
len: 14
abundance: -
d_gene: TRBD1
v_gene: TRBV14
CDR3nt: TGTGCCAGCAGCCTAATAGGACAGGCACCTGGCTACACCTTC
CDR3aa: CASSLIGQAPGYTF

j_gene: TRBJ2-7
len: 17
abundance: -
d_gene: TRBD1
v_gene: TRBV5-5
CDR3nt: TGTGCCAGCAGCTTGGGAGTCCCCGGGACAGTAACCTACGAGCAGTACTTC
CDR3aa: CASSLGVPGTVTYEQYF

j_gene: TRBJ1-1
len: 13
abundance: -
d_gene: -
v_gene: TRBV19
CDR3nt: TGTGCCAGTAGTATAGCAGGGCCGGGAGGAGCTTTCTTT
CDR3aa: CASSIAGPGGAFF

j_gene: TRBJ2-2
len: 11
abundance: -
d_gene: TRBD2
v_gene: TRBV29-1
CDR3nt: TGCAGCGTAGGACTAGCCGGGGAGCTGTTTTTT
CDR3aa: CSVGLAGELFF

j_gene: TRBJ2-1
len: 15
abundance: -
d_gene: TRBD2
v_gene: TRBV5-1
CDR3nt: TGCGCCAGTACTTATGGACTAGCGGCGAGACATGAGCAGTTCTTC
CDR3aa: CASTYGLAARHEQFF

j_gene: TRBJ2-7
len: 14
abundance: -
d_gene: TRBD2
v_gene: TRBV5-6
CDR3nt: TGTGCCAGCAGCAGCGCTAGCGGGACTAACGAGCAGTACTTC
CDR3aa: CASSSASGTNEQYF

j_gene: TRBJ1-1
len: 12
abundance: -
d_gene: -
v_gene: TRBV6-1
CDR3nt: TGTGCCAGCAGACCAGTGAACACTGAAGCTTTCTTT
CDR3aa: CASRPVNTEAFF

j_gene: TRBJ1-3
len: 15
abundance: -
d_gene: TRBD1
v_gene: TRBV30
CDR3nt: TGTGCCTGGGCCCTCGGGACAGGTTCTGGAAACACCATATATTTT
CDR3aa: CAWALGTGSGNTIYF

j_gene: TRBJ2-7
len: 12
abundance: -
d_gene: -
v_gene: TRBV7-8
CDR3nt: TGTGCCAGCAGCTTACCAGTGGACGAGCAGTACTTC
CDR3aa: CASSLPVDEQYF

j_gene: TRBJ2-1
len: 13
abundance: -
d_gene: -
v_gene: TRBV16
CDR3nt: TGTGCCAGCAGCCATCCGCAGGGGATTGAGCAGTTCTTC
CDR3aa: CASSHPQGIEQFF

j_gene: TRBJ2-7
len: 13
abundance: -
d_gene: -
v_gene: TRBV7-6
CDR3nt: TGTGCCAGCAGCCTCGACAGTACCCTCGAGCAGTACTTC
CDR3aa: CASSLDSTLEQYF

j_gene: TRBJ1-1
len: 15
abundance: -
d_gene: TRBD1
v_gene: TRBV15
CDR3nt: TGTGCCACCAGCAAGGGACAGGGGATGAACACTGAAGCTTTCTTT
CDR3aa: CATSKGQGMNTEAFF

j_gene: TRBJ1-2
len: 15
abundance: -
d_gene: TRBD1
v_gene: TRBV5-1
CDR3nt: TGCGCCAGCAGCTTGAGGGCAGGGGGTGTACTTGACTACACCTTC
CDR3aa: CASSLRAGGVLDYTF

j_gene: TRBJ2-3
len: 14
abundance: -
d_gene: TRBD2
v_gene: TRBV6-5
CDR3nt: TGTGCCAGCAGTAAACTAGCGGGACAAGATACGCAGTATTTT
CDR3aa: CASSKLAGQDTQYF

j_gene: TRBJ1-2
len: 12
abundance: -
d_gene: TRBD1
v_gene: TRBV19
CDR3nt: TGTGCCAGTAGGACAGGGGGCAATGGCTACACCTTC
CDR3aa: CASRTGGNGYTF

j_gene: TRBJ2-3
len: 17
abundance: -
d_gene: TRBD1
v_gene: TRBV19
CDR3nt: TGTGCCAGTAGTATAGACGTAGGGACAGGTAGCACAGATACGCAGTATTTT
CDR3aa: CASSIDVGTGSTDTQYF

j_gene: TRBJ2-5
len: 17
abundance: -
d_gene: -
v_gene: TRBV15
CDR3nt: TGTGCCACCAGCAGAGATTCCGGACAGCCGATCCAAGAGACCCAGTACTTC
CDR3aa: CATSRDSGQPIQETQYF

j_gene: TRBJ2-7
len: 15
abundance: -
d_gene: -
v_gene: TRBV27
CDR3nt: TGTGCCAGCAGTTTGGGGCGGCAGGCAACCTACGAGCAGTACTTC
CDR3aa: CASSLGRQATYEQYF

j_gene: TRBJ1-1
len: 14
abundance: -
d_gene: -
v_gene: TRBV9
CDR3nt: TGTGCCAGCAGCGGTTTTTTAGGGGGCACTGAAGCTTTCTTT
CDR3aa: CASSGFLGGTEAFF

j_gene: TRBJ2-7
len: 15
abundance: once
d_gene: -
v_gene: TRBV5-1
CDR3nt: TGCGCCAGCAGCTTTGGTGTGGGCCGGGGATACGAGCAGTACTTC
CDR3aa: CASSFGVGRGYEQYF

j_gene: TRBJ2-2
len: 22
abundance: -
d_gene: TRBD2
v_gene: TRBV10-2
CDR3nt: TGCGCCAGCAGTGAGCTGGACAGTACGGGACTAGCGGGAGGGCCGAACACCGGGGAGCTGTTTTTT
CDR3aa: CASSELDSTGLAGGPNTGELFF

j_gene: TRBJ2-1
len: 10
abundance: -
d_gene: -
v_gene: TRBV2
CDR3nt: TGTGCCAGCGGGGGGAATGAGCAGTTCTTC
CDR3aa: CASGGNEQFF

j_gene: TRBJ1-1
len: 16
abundance: -
d_gene: TRBD1
v_gene: TRBV7-9
CDR3nt: TGTGCCAGCAGCGTAGGGCCGGGACAGTTGAACACTGAAGCTTTCTTT
CDR3aa: CASSVGPGQLNTEAFF

j_gene: TRBJ2-1
len: 15
abundance: -
d_gene: -
v_gene: TRBV7-9
CDR3nt: TGTGCCAGCAGGACAATAGTGGACAAGGGTAATGAGCAGTTCTTC
CDR3aa: CASRTIVDKGNEQFF

j_gene: TRBJ1-2
len: 13
abundance: -
d_gene: -
v_gene: TRBV7-9
CDR3nt: TGTGCCAGCAGCTTAGAGGGAGGGAATGGCTACACCTTC
CDR3aa: CASSLEGGNGYTF

j_gene: TRBJ1-2
len: 16
abundance: -
d_gene: -
v_gene: TRBV6-1
CDR3nt: TGTGCCAGCAGTGAAGTCCTCGGACTGGGTGGCTATGGCTACACCTTC
CDR3aa: CASSEVLGLGGYGYTF

j_gene: TRBJ1-2
len: 15
abundance: -
d_gene: TRBD1
v_gene: TRBV13
CDR3nt: TGTGCCAGCAGCTTAGAACGGACAGGGGACAATGGCTACACCTTC
CDR3aa: CASSLERTGDNGYTF

j_gene: TRBJ2-2
len: 18
abundance: once
d_gene: -
v_gene: TRBV18
CDR3nt: TGTGCCAGCTCACCATTACGGGGTCCAGCGTCGAACACCGGGGAGCTGTTTTTT
CDR3aa: CASSPLRGPASNTGELFF

j_gene: TRBJ1-2
len: 15
abundance: -
d_gene: -
v_gene: TRBV11-2
CDR3nt: TGTGCCAGCAGCTTCCTAAGACAGGCAACAGATGGCTACACCTTC
CDR3aa: CASSFLRQATDGYTF

j_gene: TRBJ1-4
len: 12
abundance: few
d_gene: -
v_gene: TRBV30
CDR3nt: TGTGCCTGGAGTGTACTGGTAGAAAAACTGTTTTTT
CDR3aa: CAWSVLVEKLFF

j_gene: TRBJ2-3
len: 16
abundance: -
d_gene: TRBD1
v_gene: TRBV30
CDR3nt: TGTGCCTGGAGTCTCGGGACAGGGCATGGTACAGATACGCAGTATTTT
CDR3aa: CAWSLGTGHGTDTQYF

j_gene: TRBJ2-1
len: 16
abundance: -
d_gene: TRBD2
v_gene: TRBV7-9
CDR3nt: TGTGCCAGCAGTTCGTGGACTAGCGGGGGGAACAATGAGCAGTTCTTC
CDR3aa: CASSSWTSGGNNEQFF

j_gene: TRBJ1-3
len: 18
abundance: -
d_gene: -
v_gene: TRBV28
CDR3nt: TGTGCCAGCAGTTTTCGCCCCGGGCGGACAGACTCTGGAAACACCATATATTTT
CDR3aa: CASSFRPGRTDSGNTIYF

j_gene: TRBJ2-2
len: 15
abundance: -
d_gene: -
v_gene: TRBV4-1
CDR3nt: TGCGCCAGCAGCCAAGACCCACGGAGCACCGGGGAGCTGTTTTTT
CDR3aa: CASSQDPRSTGELFF

j_gene: TRBJ2-7
len: 12
abundance: -
d_gene: -
v_gene: TRBV2
CDR3nt: TGTGCCAGCAAGAGGGAGGACCACGAGCAGTACTTC
CDR3aa: CASKREDHEQYF

j_gene: TRBJ1-2
len: 16
abundance: -
d_gene: -
v_gene: TRBV5-4
CDR3nt: TGTGCCAGCAGCACGATTCACCCCCCAGGGAACTATGGCTACACCTTC
CDR3aa: CASSTIHPPGNYGYTF

j_gene: TRBJ2-6
len: 16
abundance: once
d_gene: TRBD1
v_gene: TRBV13
CDR3nt: TGTGCCAGCAGCGCCTCAGGGGGCACTGGGGCCAACGTCCTGACTTTC
CDR3aa: CASSASGGTGANVLTF

j_gene: TRBJ2-2
len: 16
abundance: once
d_gene: TRBD2
v_gene: TRBV11-1
CDR3nt: TGTGCCAGCAGCCCCCCCCTAGCGGGAGGACACGGGGAGCTGTTTTTT
CDR3aa: CASSPPLAGGHGELFF

j_gene: TRBJ2-7
len: 16
abundance: once
d_gene: TRBD2
v_gene: TRBV11-2
CDR3nt: TGTGCCAGCAGCTTAGAGTTAGCGGGAGCCGGCTACGAGCAGTACTTC
CDR3aa: CASSLELAGAGYEQYF

j_gene: TRBJ2-1
len: 13
abundance: -
d_gene: TRBD1
v_gene: TRBV6-6
CDR3nt: TGTGCCAGCAGTTACCTAGACAGGGCTGAGCAGTTCTTC
CDR3aa: CASSYLDRAEQFF

j_gene: TRBJ2-2
len: 11
abundance: -
d_gene: -
v_gene: TRBV28
CDR3nt: TGTGCCAGCAGTTCAACCGGGGAGCTGTTTTTT
CDR3aa: CASSSTGELFF

j_gene: TRBJ2-5
len: 19
abundance: -
d_gene: -
v_gene: TRBV5-4
CDR3nt: TGTGCCAGCAGTTCGGGCGCGAAGACGGGAGTTTCGGAAAAAGAGACCCAGTACTTC
CDR3aa: CASSSGAKTGVSEKETQYF

j_gene: TRBJ2-2
len: 14
abundance: -
d_gene: TRBD1
v_gene: TRBV27
CDR3nt: TGTGCCAGCAGTTTTACACAGGGGGCCGGGGAGCTGTTTTTT
CDR3aa: CASSFTQGAGELFF